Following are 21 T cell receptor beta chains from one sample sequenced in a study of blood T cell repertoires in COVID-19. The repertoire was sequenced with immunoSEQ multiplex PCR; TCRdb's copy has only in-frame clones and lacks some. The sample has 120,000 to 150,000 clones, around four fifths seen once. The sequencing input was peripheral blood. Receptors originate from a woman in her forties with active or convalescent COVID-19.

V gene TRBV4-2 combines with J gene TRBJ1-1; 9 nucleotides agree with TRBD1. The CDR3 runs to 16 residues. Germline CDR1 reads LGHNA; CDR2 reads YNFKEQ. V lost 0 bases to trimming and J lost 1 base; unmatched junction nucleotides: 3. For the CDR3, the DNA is TGTGCCAGCAGCCAAGATCCGGGACAGGGGAACACTGAAGCTTTCTTT. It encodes CASSQDPGQGNTEAFF.

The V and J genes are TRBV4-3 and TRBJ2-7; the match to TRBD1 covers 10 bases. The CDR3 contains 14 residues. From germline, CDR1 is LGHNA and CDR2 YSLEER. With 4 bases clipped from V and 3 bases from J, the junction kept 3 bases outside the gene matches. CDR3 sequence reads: CASSPGQGLYEQYF. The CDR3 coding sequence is TGCGCCAGCAGCCCGGGACAGGGGCTCTACGAGCAGTACTTC.

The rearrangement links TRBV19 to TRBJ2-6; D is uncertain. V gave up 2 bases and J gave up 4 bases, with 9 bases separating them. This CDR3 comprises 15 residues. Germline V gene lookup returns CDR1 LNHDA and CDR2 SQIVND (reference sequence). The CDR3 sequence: CASSITTEGANVLTF. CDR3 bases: TGTGCCAGTAGTATAACTACCGAGGGGGCCAACGTCCTGACTTTC.

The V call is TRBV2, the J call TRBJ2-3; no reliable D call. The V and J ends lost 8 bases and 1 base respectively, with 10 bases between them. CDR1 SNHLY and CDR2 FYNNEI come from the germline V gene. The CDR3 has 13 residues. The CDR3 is CASVSQGTDTQYF. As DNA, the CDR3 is TGTGCCAGCGTGTCGCAGGGCACAGATACGCAGTATTTT.

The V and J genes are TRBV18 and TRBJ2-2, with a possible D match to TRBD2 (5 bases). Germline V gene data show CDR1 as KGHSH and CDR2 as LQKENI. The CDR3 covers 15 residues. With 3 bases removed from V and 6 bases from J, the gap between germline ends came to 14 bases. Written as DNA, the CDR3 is TGTGCCAGCTCACCCGAAAGGCCCGGGGCCGGGGAGCTGTTTTTT. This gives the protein CASSPERPGAGELFF.

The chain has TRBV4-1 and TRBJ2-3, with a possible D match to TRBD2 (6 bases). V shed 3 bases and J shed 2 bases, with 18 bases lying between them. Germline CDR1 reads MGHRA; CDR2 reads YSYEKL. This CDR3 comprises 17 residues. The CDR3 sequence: CASSHTAGGTITDTQYF. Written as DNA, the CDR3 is TGCGCCAGCAGCCACACCGCTGGGGGGACGATCACAGATACGCAGTATTTT.

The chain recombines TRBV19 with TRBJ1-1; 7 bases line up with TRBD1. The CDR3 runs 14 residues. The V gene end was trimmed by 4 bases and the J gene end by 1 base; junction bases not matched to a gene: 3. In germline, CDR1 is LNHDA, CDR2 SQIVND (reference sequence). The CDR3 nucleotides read TGTGCCAGTAGTACGACAGGGTCGAACACTGAAGCTTTCTTT. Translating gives CASSTTGSNTEAFF.

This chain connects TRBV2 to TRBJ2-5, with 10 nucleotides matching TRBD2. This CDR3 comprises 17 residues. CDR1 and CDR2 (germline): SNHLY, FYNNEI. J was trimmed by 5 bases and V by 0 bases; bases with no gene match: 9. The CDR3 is CASSEALIAGGRETQYF. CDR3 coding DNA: TGTGCCAGCAGTGAAGCCCTTATAGCGGGAGGTCGGGAGACCCAGTACTTC.

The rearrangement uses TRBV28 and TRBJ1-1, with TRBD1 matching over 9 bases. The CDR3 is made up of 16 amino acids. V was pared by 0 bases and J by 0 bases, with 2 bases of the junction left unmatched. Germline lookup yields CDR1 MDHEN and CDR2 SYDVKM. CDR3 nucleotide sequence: TGTGCCAGCAGTTTATGGGGGACAGGGATGAACACTGAAGCTTTCTTT. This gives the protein CASSLWGTGMNTEAFF.

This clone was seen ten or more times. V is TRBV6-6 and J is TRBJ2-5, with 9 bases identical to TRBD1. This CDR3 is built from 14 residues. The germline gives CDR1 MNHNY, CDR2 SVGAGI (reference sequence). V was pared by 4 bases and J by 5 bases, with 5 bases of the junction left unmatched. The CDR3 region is CASSWTGEGETQYF. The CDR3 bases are TGTGCCAGCAGTTGGACAGGGGAGGGGGAGACCCAGTACTTC.

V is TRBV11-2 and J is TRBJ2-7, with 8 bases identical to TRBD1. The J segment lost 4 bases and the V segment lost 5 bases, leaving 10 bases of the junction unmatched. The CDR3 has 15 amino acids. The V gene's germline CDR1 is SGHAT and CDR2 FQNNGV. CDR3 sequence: CASSPGQGGSYEQYF. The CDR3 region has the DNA TGTGCCAGCAGCCCCGGACAGGGTGGCTCGTACGAGCAGTACTTC.

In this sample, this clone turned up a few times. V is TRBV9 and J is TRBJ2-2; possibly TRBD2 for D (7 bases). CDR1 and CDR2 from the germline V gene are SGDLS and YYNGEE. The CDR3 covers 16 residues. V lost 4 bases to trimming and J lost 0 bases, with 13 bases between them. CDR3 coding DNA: TGTGCCAGCAGCAGAGGGGGACTACCGAACACCGGGGAGCTGTTTTTT. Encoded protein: CASSRGGLPNTGELFF.

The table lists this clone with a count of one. The CDR3 loop reads CASSQGQTYGYTF. The CDR3 DNA follows: TGTGCCAGCAGCCAAGGACAGACTTATGGCTACACCTTC. The rearrangement links TRBV3-1 (or the pseudogene TRBV3-2) to TRBJ1-2; D perhaps matches TRBD1 (5 bases). This CDR3 contains 13 residues. With 1 base removed from V and 5 bases from J, the gap between germline ends came to 8 bases. Germline CDR1 reads LGHDT; CDR2 reads YNNKEL (reference sequence).

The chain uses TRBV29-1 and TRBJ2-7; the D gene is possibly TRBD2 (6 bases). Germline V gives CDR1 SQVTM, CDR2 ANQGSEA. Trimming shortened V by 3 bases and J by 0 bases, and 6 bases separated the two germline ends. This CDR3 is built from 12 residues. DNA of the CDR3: TGCAGCGTTGACGGGGGCTCCTACGAGCAGTACTTC. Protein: CSVDGGSYEQYF.

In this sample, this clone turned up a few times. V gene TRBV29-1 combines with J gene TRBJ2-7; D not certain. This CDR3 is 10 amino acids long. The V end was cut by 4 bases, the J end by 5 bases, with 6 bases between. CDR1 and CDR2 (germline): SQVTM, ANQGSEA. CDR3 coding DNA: TGCAGCGTTGGCGGCAACGAGCAGTACTTC. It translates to CSVGGNEQYF.

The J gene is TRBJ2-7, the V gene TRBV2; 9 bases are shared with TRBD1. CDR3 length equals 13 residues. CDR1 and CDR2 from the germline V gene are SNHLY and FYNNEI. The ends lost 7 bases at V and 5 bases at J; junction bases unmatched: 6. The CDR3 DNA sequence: TGTGCCAGCACCCTGGACAGGGGCGACGAGCAGTACTTC. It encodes CASTLDRGDEQYF.

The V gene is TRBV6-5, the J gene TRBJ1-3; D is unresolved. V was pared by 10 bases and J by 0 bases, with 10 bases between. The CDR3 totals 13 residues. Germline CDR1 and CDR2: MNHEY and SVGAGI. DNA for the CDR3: TGTGCCACCTCCTTCGGCTCTGGAAACACCATATATTTT. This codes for CATSFGSGNTIYF.

CDR3 loop: CASSLESGSSYEQYF. DNA of the CDR3: TGTGCCAGCAGCTTAGAGTCGGGTAGCTCCTACGAGCAGTACTTC. The chain is built from TRBV7-2 and TRBJ2-7; D is ambiguous. The ends were cut back, 1 base at V and 0 bases at J, with 10 bases in the middle. The CDR3 totals 15 residues. Germline V lookup: CDR1 SGHTA, CDR2 FQGNSA.

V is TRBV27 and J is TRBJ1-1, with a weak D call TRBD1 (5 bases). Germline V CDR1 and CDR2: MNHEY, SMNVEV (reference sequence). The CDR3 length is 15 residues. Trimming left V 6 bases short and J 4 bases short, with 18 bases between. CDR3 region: CASSLPGRGGTEAFF. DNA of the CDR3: TGTGCCAGCAGCTTACCGGGCCGGGGGGGCACTGAAGCTTTCTTT.

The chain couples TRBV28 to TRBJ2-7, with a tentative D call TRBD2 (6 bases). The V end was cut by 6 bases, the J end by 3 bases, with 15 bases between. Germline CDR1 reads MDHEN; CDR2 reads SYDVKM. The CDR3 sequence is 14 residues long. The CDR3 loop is CASRPLGGLYEQYF. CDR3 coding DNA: TGTGCCAGCAGGCCGCTGGGAGGCCTCTACGAGCAGTACTTC.

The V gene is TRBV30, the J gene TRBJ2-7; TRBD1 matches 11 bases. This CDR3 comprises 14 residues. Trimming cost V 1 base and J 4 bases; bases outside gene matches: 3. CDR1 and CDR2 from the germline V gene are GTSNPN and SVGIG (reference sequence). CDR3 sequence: CAWSGGQGGYEQYF. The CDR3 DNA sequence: TGTGCCTGGAGTGGGGGACAGGGGGGTTACGAGCAGTACTTC.